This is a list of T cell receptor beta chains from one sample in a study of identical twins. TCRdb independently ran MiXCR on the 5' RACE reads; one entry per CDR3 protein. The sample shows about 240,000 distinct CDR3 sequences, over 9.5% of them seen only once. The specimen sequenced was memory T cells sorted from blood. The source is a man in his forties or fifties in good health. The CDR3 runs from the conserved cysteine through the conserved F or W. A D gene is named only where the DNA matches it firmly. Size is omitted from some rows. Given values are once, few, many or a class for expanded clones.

CDR3aa: CASSQQGAYETQYF; CDR3nt: TGTGCCAGCAGCCAACAGGGGGCTTATGAGACCCAGTACTTC; j_gene: TRBJ2-5; v_gene: TRBV7-2; abundance: NA; d_gene: TRBD1
CDR3aa: CASSPSGRIQYF; CDR3nt: TGTGCCAGCAGTCCTAGCGGGAGGATCCAGTACTTC; j_gene: TRBJ2-5; v_gene: TRBV14; abundance: many; d_gene: TRBD2
CDR3aa: CASSLGGTSGETQYF; CDR3nt: TGTGCCAGCAGTTTAGGGGGGACTAGCGGTGAGACCCAGTACTTC; j_gene: TRBJ2-5; v_gene: TRBV12-3/TRBV12-4; abundance: many; d_gene: TRBD2
CDR3aa: CASSIGRSTEAFF; CDR3nt: TGTGCCAGCTCCATCGGGAGGAGCACTGAAGCTTTCTTT; j_gene: TRBJ1-1; v_gene: TRBV2; abundance: many; d_gene: NA
CDR3aa: CASSPRLAGDKNIQYF; CDR3nt: TGTGCCAGCAGCCCTCGACTAGCGGGGGATAAAAACATTCAGTACTTC; j_gene: TRBJ2-4; v_gene: TRBV7-9; abundance: NA; d_gene: TRBD2
CDR3aa: CASSYDRHQETQYF; CDR3nt: TGTGCCAGCAGTTACGACAGGCATCAAGAGACCCAGTACTTC; j_gene: TRBJ2-5; v_gene: TRBV6-5; abundance: NA; d_gene: NA
CDR3aa: CASSPWGGETQYF; CDR3nt: TGTGCCAGCAGCCCCTGGGGCGGAGAGACCCAGTACTTC; j_gene: TRBJ2-5; v_gene: TRBV4-2; abundance: NA; d_gene: NA
CDR3aa: CASSESTLWRTNEKLFF; CDR3nt: TGCGCCAGCAGTGAGTCGACCCTCTGGCGGACTAATGAAAAACTGTTTTTT; j_gene: TRBJ1-4; v_gene: TRBV10-2; abundance: many; d_gene: NA
CDR3aa: CASSREGRETQYF; CDR3nt: TGTGCCAGCAGCCGAGAGGGGAGAGAGACCCAGTACTTC; j_gene: TRBJ2-5; v_gene: TRBV5-5; abundance: many; d_gene: NA
CDR3aa: CASSSRDGHVEQYF; CDR3nt: TGTGCCAGCAGTTCCCGGGACGGACATGTCGAGCAGTACTTC; j_gene: TRBJ2-7; v_gene: TRBV6-5; abundance: many; d_gene: NA
CDR3aa: CASSQPLRGSTDTQYF; CDR3nt: TGCGCCAGCAGCCAACCCCTCCGGGGCAGCACAGATACGCAGTATTTT; j_gene: TRBJ2-3; v_gene: TRBV4-1; abundance: many; d_gene: NA
CDR3aa: CASSQDFGGQGGYTF; CDR3nt: TGCGCCAGCAGCCAAGATTTCGGAGGCCAGGGCGGCTACACCTTC; j_gene: TRBJ1-2; v_gene: TRBV4-1; abundance: NA; d_gene: NA
CDR3aa: CSAREGQGYEKLFF; CDR3nt: TGCAGTGCTAGAGAAGGACAGGGATATGAAAAACTGTTTTTT; j_gene: TRBJ1-4; v_gene: TRBV20-1; abundance: few; d_gene: TRBD1
CDR3aa: CASDDRAEAFF; CDR3nt: TGTGCCAGTGACGACAGAGCTGAAGCTTTCTTT; j_gene: TRBJ1-1; v_gene: TRBV6-1; abundance: many; d_gene: NA
CDR3aa: CASSPGGGPQPQHF; CDR3nt: TGTGCCAGCAGCCCAGGGGGGGGCCCTCAGCCCCAGCATTTT; j_gene: TRBJ1-5; v_gene: TRBV9; abundance: many; d_gene: TRBD1
CDR3aa: CASSPRTVGNSPLHF; CDR3nt: TGTGCCAGCAGCCCGCGGACGGTTGGGAATTCACCCCTCCACTTT; j_gene: TRBJ1-6; v_gene: TRBV7-8; abundance: many; d_gene: NA
CDR3aa: CASSLQRGTSDTQYF; CDR3nt: TGCGCCAGCAGCTTACAGCGGGGAACATCAGATACGCAGTATTTT; j_gene: TRBJ2-3; v_gene: TRBV5-1; abundance: many; d_gene: TRBD2
CDR3aa: CASTEPRGETQYF; CDR3nt: TGTGCCAGCACCGAACCCAGGGGAGAGACCCAGTACTTC; j_gene: TRBJ2-5; v_gene: TRBV6-6; abundance: many; d_gene: NA
CDR3aa: CATSETGRTPTYEQFF; CDR3nt: TGTGCCACCAGTGAAACAGGGCGAACCCCTACCTATGAGCAGTTCTTC; j_gene: TRBJ2-1; v_gene: TRBV24-1; abundance: NA; d_gene: NA
CDR3aa: CSASPRLDTDTQYF; CDR3nt: TGCAGCGCCTCTCCGCGACTAGACACAGATACGCAGTATTTT; j_gene: TRBJ2-3; v_gene: TRBV29-1; abundance: many; d_gene: NA
CDR3aa: CASSIGGTGRGGNEQFF; CDR3nt: TGTGCCAGTAGTATTGGGGGTACCGGGAGGGGCGGGAATGAGCAGTTCTTC; j_gene: TRBJ2-1; v_gene: TRBV19; abundance: many; d_gene: TRBD2
CDR3aa: CASCPGLAGAAQFF; CDR3nt: TGTGCCAGCTGCCCCGGACTAGCGGGAGCCGCGCAGTTCTTC; j_gene: TRBJ2-1; v_gene: TRBV9; abundance: many; d_gene: TRBD2
CDR3aa: CASSQEASYYEQYF; CDR3nt: TGCGCCAGCAGCCAAGAAGCCAGTTACTACGAGCAGTACTTC; j_gene: TRBJ2-7; v_gene: TRBV4-1; abundance: many; d_gene: NA
CDR3aa: CATSTPGQGMGSYEQYF; CDR3nt: TGTGCCACCAGCACACCGGGACAGGGGATGGGCTCCTACGAGCAGTACTTC; j_gene: TRBJ2-7; v_gene: TRBV15; abundance: many; d_gene: TRBD1
CDR3aa: CSGRGLGYGEQYF; CDR3nt: TGCAGTGGGAGAGGCTTAGGGTATGGCGAGCAGTACTTC; j_gene: TRBJ2-7; v_gene: TRBV20-1; abundance: NA; d_gene: NA
CDR3aa: CASSLLQGRGGSYNEQFF; CDR3nt: TGCGCCAGCAGCTTGTTGCAGGGGAGGGGAGGCTCCTACAATGAGCAGTTCTTC; j_gene: TRBJ2-1; v_gene: TRBV5-1; abundance: few; d_gene: NA
CDR3aa: CSVDVASGFIDEQFF; CDR3nt: TGCAGCGTTGATGTTGCTAGCGGGTTTATCGATGAGCAGTTCTTC; j_gene: TRBJ2-1; v_gene: TRBV29-1; abundance: NA; d_gene: TRBD2
CDR3aa: CASSLGPPPISNQPQHF; CDR3nt: TGTGCCAGCAGCTTGGGTCCGCCCCCGATTAGCAATCAGCCCCAGCATTTT; j_gene: TRBJ1-5; v_gene: TRBV5-6; abundance: NA; d_gene: NA
CDR3aa: CASLGVGGGPFTGELFF; CDR3nt: TGTGCCAGCTTGGGGGTAGGCGGGGGGCCATTCACCGGGGAGCTGTTTTTT; j_gene: TRBJ2-2; v_gene: TRBV7-8; abundance: few; d_gene: TRBD2
CDR3aa: CASSYPTSGGAPATQYF; CDR3nt: TGTGCCAGCAGTTACCCGACTAGCGGGGGGGCCCCGGCTACGCAGTATTTT; j_gene: TRBJ2-3; v_gene: TRBV6-5; abundance: NA; d_gene: TRBD2
CDR3aa: CASSTMLSTEAFF; CDR3nt: TGTGCCAGCAGCACCATGTTGAGTACTGAAGCTTTCTTT; j_gene: TRBJ1-1; v_gene: TRBV7-2; abundance: many; d_gene: NA
CDR3aa: CASRRDTVNYGYTF; CDR3nt: TGTGCCAGTAGGCGAGATACGGTAAACTATGGCTACACCTTC; j_gene: TRBJ1-2; v_gene: TRBV19; abundance: NA; d_gene: NA
CDR3aa: CSAVGQNYGYTF; CDR3nt: TGCAGTGCCGTGGGACAGAACTATGGCTACACCTTC; j_gene: TRBJ1-2; v_gene: TRBV20-1; abundance: many; d_gene: TRBD1
CDR3aa: CASSSILPGQGNTEAFF; CDR3nt: TGTGCCAGCAGTTCAATTCTACCGGGACAGGGAAACACTGAAGCTTTCTTT; j_gene: TRBJ1-1; v_gene: TRBV27; abundance: many; d_gene: TRBD1
CDR3aa: CSASRDLGAFF; CDR3nt: TGCAGTGCTAGTAGGGACCTGGGGGCTTTCTTT; j_gene: TRBJ1-1; v_gene: TRBV20-1; abundance: many; d_gene: NA
CDR3aa: CASSSRTSYNEQFF; CDR3nt: TGTGCCAGCAGCTCCCGGACTAGTTACAATGAGCAGTTCTTC; j_gene: TRBJ2-1; v_gene: TRBV21-1; abundance: many; d_gene: NA
CDR3aa: CASSAHTSGGVPGGEQYF; CDR3nt: TGTGCCAGCAGCGCGCACACTAGCGGGGGGGTTCCGGGCGGCGAGCAGTACTTC; j_gene: TRBJ2-7; v_gene: TRBV4-2; abundance: NA; d_gene: TRBD2
CDR3aa: CASSRLGTGEYNEQFF; CDR3nt: TGTGCCAGCAGCCGACTCGGGACAGGCGAATACAATGAGCAGTTCTTC; j_gene: TRBJ2-1; v_gene: TRBV6-2/TRBV6-3; abundance: many; d_gene: TRBD1
CDR3aa: CASSQLARELFF; CDR3nt: TGTGCCAGCAGCCAACTAGCGCGGGAGCTGTTTTTT; j_gene: TRBJ2-2; v_gene: TRBV3-1; abundance: many; d_gene: NA
CDR3aa: CASRGREARPNTEAFF; CDR3nt: TGTGCCAGCAGGGGGAGGGAAGCGCGGCCGAACACTGAAGCTTTCTTT; j_gene: TRBJ1-1; v_gene: TRBV6-1; abundance: few; d_gene: NA
CDR3aa: CASRLIPYNEQFF; CDR3nt: TGTGCCAGCAGATTAATCCCCTACAATGAGCAGTTCTTC; j_gene: TRBJ2-1; v_gene: TRBV6-6; abundance: many; d_gene: NA
CDR3aa: CSVTPGTDTGELFF; CDR3nt: TGCAGCGTTACACCCGGGACAGACACCGGGGAGCTGTTTTTT; j_gene: TRBJ2-2; v_gene: TRBV29-1; abundance: many; d_gene: TRBD1
CDR3aa: CASDVGAGYGYTF; CDR3nt: TGTGCCAGCGACGTAGGGGCCGGCTATGGCTACACCTTC; j_gene: TRBJ1-2; v_gene: TRBV2; abundance: many; d_gene: NA
CDR3aa: CASSFGTSGETDTQYF; CDR3nt: TGTGCCAGCAGTTTTGGGACTAGCGGGGAAACAGATACGCAGTATTTT; j_gene: TRBJ2-3; v_gene: TRBV28; abundance: many; d_gene: TRBD2
CDR3aa: CASSWNRDSRNIQYF; CDR3nt: TGTGCCAGCAGTTGGAACCGGGACAGTAGGAACATTCAGTACTTC; j_gene: TRBJ2-4; v_gene: TRBV6-5; abundance: few; d_gene: TRBD1
CDR3aa: CASSYYGAPYEQYF; CDR3nt: TGTGCCAGCAGTTACTACGGCGCGCCCTACGAGCAGTACTTC; j_gene: TRBJ2-7; v_gene: TRBV6-2/TRBV6-3; abundance: few; d_gene: NA
CDR3aa: CASSQVTSGVEIYEQYF; CDR3nt: TGCGCCAGCAGCCAAGTAACTAGCGGAGTGGAAATTTACGAGCAGTACTTC; j_gene: TRBJ2-7; v_gene: TRBV4-1; abundance: NA; d_gene: TRBD2
CDR3aa: CASSQGQMNTEAFF; CDR3nt: TGTGCCAGCAGCCAGGGACAGATGAACACTGAAGCTTTCTTT; j_gene: TRBJ1-1; v_gene: TRBV3-1; abundance: many; d_gene: TRBD1
CDR3aa: CASSLSGLGADTQYF; CDR3nt: TGCGCCAGCAGCCTATCGGGGCTCGGCGCAGATACGCAGTATTTT; j_gene: TRBJ2-3; v_gene: TRBV5-1; abundance: NA; d_gene: NA
CDR3aa: CASRKTGGIYGYTF; CDR3nt: TGTGCCAGCAGGAAGACAGGGGGTATCTATGGCTACACCTTC; j_gene: TRBJ1-2; v_gene: TRBV28; abundance: NA; d_gene: TRBD1
CDR3aa: CASSVGRAAADTQYF; CDR3nt: TGTGCCAGCAGTGTGGGGAGGGCCGCGGCAGATACGCAGTATTTT; j_gene: TRBJ2-3; v_gene: TRBV25-1; abundance: many; d_gene: TRBD2
CDR3aa: CASRDYAGLVQYF; CDR3nt: TGTGCCAGCAGGGACTACGCCGGCCTCGTGCAGTACTTC; j_gene: TRBJ2-7; v_gene: TRBV27; abundance: many; d_gene: NA
CDR3aa: CASSEPPGQGSPPLYYEQYF; CDR3nt: TGTGCCAGCAGTGAACCTCCGGGACAGGGGTCACCTCCCCTCTACTACGAGCAGTACTTC; j_gene: TRBJ2-7; v_gene: TRBV25-1; abundance: NA; d_gene: TRBD1
CDR3aa: CASSLDRAGLNYGYTF; CDR3nt: TGTGCCAGCAGCTTAGATCGCGCAGGGCTGAACTATGGCTACACCTTC; j_gene: TRBJ1-2; v_gene: TRBV11-2; abundance: few; d_gene: NA